Given below is one TCR beta chain in context. Method: immunoSEQ multiplex PCR; TCRdb's copy keeps in-frame clones and lacks some. The profile shows around 58,000 clones, about 86% of them singletons. The entry originates in a study of T cell responses to AZD1222 COVID-19 vaccine. The CDR3 length is 16 residues. The J segment lost 7 bases and the V segment lost 4 bases, leaving 15 bases of the junction unmatched. Germline V gene data show CDR1 as SGDLS and CDR2 as YYNGEE. The receptor's source is an adult in good health. This chain links TRBV9 with TRBJ2-7; 9 bases fit TRBD2. The sample was peripheral blood, taken on day 0 of AZD1222 vaccination. In nucleotides, the CDR3 is TGTGCCAGCAGCCCTCGGACTAGCGAGGACCTATGGGAGCAGTACTTC. It specifies CASSPRTSEDLWEQYF. The whole variable domain, remainder taken from reference TRBV9 and TRBJ2-7, is DSGVTQTPKHLITATGQRVTLRCSPRSGDLSVYWYQQSLDQGLQFLIQYYNGEERAKGNILERFSAQQFPDLHSELNLSSLELGDSALYFCASSPRTSEDLWEQYFGPGTRLTVT.